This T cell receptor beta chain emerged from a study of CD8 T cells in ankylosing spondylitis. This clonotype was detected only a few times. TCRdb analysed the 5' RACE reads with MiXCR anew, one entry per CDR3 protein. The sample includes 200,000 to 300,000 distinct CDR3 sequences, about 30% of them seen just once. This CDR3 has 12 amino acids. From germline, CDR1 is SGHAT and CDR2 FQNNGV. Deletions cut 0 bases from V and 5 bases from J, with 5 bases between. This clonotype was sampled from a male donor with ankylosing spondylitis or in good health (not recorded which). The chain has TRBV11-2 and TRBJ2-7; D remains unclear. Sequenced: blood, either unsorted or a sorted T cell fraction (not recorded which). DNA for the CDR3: TGTGCCAGCAGCTTAGATCTTCACGAGCAGTACTTC. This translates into CASSLDLHEQYF.